Listed here are 5 T cell receptor beta chains from one sample, sequenced in a study of beta chain features in type 1 diabetes. Overall study findings and caveats: All four CD4+ subsets of Type 1 diabetes patients contained TCRB CDR3s that were moderately but significantly shorter.

Expressed TCRB transcripts were sequenced because the entire RNA isolate underwent reverse transcription. TCRdb's copy holds only in-frame clones and misses some; the assay was immunoSEQ multiplex PCR. The repertoire holds more than 250,000 clones, approximately 20% seen once, with around 0.029% in the top ten. These receptors lack a known antigen. Sequenced sample: naive CD4+ T cells from blood. All receptors come from a woman aged 40-49 years with type 1 diabetes.

This clone was picked up a small number of times. The chain employs TRBV18 and TRBJ2-7; D is uncertain. Between the trimmed V and J ends, which lost 3 bases and 4 bases, there was a span of 13 bases. There are 14 residues in the CDR3. CDR1 KGHSH and CDR2 LQKENI come from the germline V gene. The CDR3 protein is CASSPEALLYEQYF. CDR3 bases: TGTGCCAGCTCACCTGAGGCGCTGTTGTACGAGCAGTACTTC.

J is TRBJ2-7 and V is TRBV7-2, with 11 bases that match TRBD1. After removal of 0 bases from V and 4 bases from J, the junction contained 2 bases not matched to a gene. CDR1 is SGHTA, CDR2 FQGNSA, per germline. The CDR3 is 15 amino acids. The CDR3 DNA is TGTGCCAGCAGCTTAGCGGGACAGGGGGGATACGAGCAGTACTTC. Translated: CASSLAGQGGYEQYF.

This CDR3 is CASSLAGGYAGELFF. CDR3 nucleotide sequence: TGTGCCAGCAGCTTAGCCGGAGGGTATGCCGGGGAGCTGTTTTTT. The chain has TRBV7-3 and TRBJ2-2, with a possible D match to TRBD2 (6 bases). Looked up from germline, CDR1 is SGHTA and CDR2 is FQGTGA. Trimming pared 2 bases from V and 6 bases from J, leaving 13 bases between. This CDR3 has 15 amino acids.

This clone was picked up a small number of times. CDR3 residues: CASSLALAGGTGELFF. The DNA of the CDR3 is TGCGCCAGCAGCTTGGCGCTAGCGGGAGGAACCGGGGAGCTGTTTTTT. This rearrangement joins TRBV5-1 to TRBJ2-2, with 11 bases matching TRBD2. Germline V lookup: CDR1 SGHRS, CDR2 YFSETQ. J was trimmed by 5 bases and V by 0 bases; bases with no gene match: 3. The CDR3 length is 16 residues.

This clone appeared a single time. The J gene is TRBJ2-7, the V gene TRBV4-3; tentatively, D is TRBD1 (5 bases). V shed 0 bases and J shed 0 bases, with 9 bases lying between them. Germline assignment: CDR1 LGHNA and CDR2 YSLEER. The CDR3 has 15 residues. CDR3 nucleotide sequence: TGCGCCAGCAGCCAAGATTTCACAGGCTCCTACGAGCAGTACTTC. Protein: CASSQDFTGSYEQYF.